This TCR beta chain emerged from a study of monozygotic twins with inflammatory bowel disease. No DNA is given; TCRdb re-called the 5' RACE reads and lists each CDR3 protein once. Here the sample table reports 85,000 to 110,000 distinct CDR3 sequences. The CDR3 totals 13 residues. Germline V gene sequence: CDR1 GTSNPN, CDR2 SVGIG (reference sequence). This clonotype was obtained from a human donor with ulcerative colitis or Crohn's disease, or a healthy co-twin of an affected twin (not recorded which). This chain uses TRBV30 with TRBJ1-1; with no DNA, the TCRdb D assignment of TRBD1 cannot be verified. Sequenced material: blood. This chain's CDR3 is CAKDRVDGTEAFF.